Below are 9 T cell receptor beta chains sequenced from a single sample in a study of blood T cell repertoires in COVID-19. Method: immunoSEQ multiplex PCR; TCRdb's copy keeps in-frame clones and lacks some. The sample yields roughly 75,000 clones, 86% seen once. The sample comprised peripheral blood. The receptors here all came from a man at least 80 years old in a cohort sampled during active COVID-19.

This clone was seen a single time. The chain links TRBV6-5 to TRBJ2-3; TRBD1 is a possible D gene (5 bases). The V gene's germline CDR1 is MNHEY and CDR2 SVGAGI. Trimming removed 6 bases from V and 6 bases from J, with 13 bases in between. The CDR3 extends over 13 amino acids. The DNA for the CDR3 is TGTGCCAGCAGGACACCAGGGTTGGATACGCAGTATTTT. Translation: CASRTPGLDTQYF.

The rearrangement links TRBV27 to TRBJ1-2; D might be TRBD1 (6 bases). The CDR3 loop spans 16 amino acids. The V and J ends lost 0 bases and 4 bases respectively, with 15 bases between them. Germline V gene sequence: CDR1 MNHEY, CDR2 SMNVEV (reference sequence). The CDR3 coding sequence is TGTGCCAGCAGTTTATCGGCGAGCGTAGGGGGCTATGGCTACACCTTC. It is translated as CASSLSASVGGYGYTF.

The sample holds many counts of this clone. V and J are TRBV6-1 and TRBJ2-7; weak D call: TRBD2 (6 bases). In germline, CDR1 is MNHNS, CDR2 SASEGT. Between the trimmed V and J ends, which lost 2 bases and 9 bases, there was a span of 11 bases. The CDR3 length is 12 residues. The CDR3: CASSEILGGQYV. CDR3 nucleotides: TGTGCCAGCAGTGAAATATTGGGGGGGCAGTACGTC.

In its sample, this clone was seen once. The chain uses TRBV3-1 (or the pseudogene TRBV3-2) and TRBJ2-7; the D is unclear. The CDR3 is made up of 12 amino acids. The V and J ends lost 2 bases and 9 bases respectively, with 11 bases between them. Germline loops: CDR1 LGHDT, CDR2 YNNKEL (reference sequence). CDR3 nucleotide sequence: TGTGCCAGCAGCCAACCCCCCGGGTGGCAGTACTTC. Translating it yields CASSQPPGWQYF.

This chain joins TRBV10-3 and TRBJ1-2, with TRBD1 as a possible D gene (6 bases). CDR3 length equals 15 residues. Germline CDR1 and CDR2: ENHRY and SYGVKD. Trimming pared 3 bases from V and 6 bases from J, leaving 17 bases between. The CDR3 region has the DNA TGTGCCATCAGTGAAGTGGGCACAGGGAGGGATGGCTACACCTTC. Translated, it gives CAISEVGTGRDGYTF.

This chain joins TRBV19 and TRBJ2-1, with TRBD1 as a possible D gene (9 bases). Germline assignment: CDR1 LNHDA and CDR2 SQIVND (reference sequence). The CDR3 extends over 12 amino acids. V gave up 6 bases and J gave up 14 bases, with 17 bases separating them. The CDR3 is CASRGGGTGKFF. CDR3 sequence (DNA): TGTGCCAGTAGGGGCGGGGGGACAGGGAAGTTCTTC.

The V and J genes are TRBV28 and TRBJ1-1; tentative D call: TRBD1 (5 bases). Germline CDR1 is MDHEN and CDR2 is SYDVKM. The V and J ends lost 8 bases and 0 bases respectively, with 16 bases between them. The CDR3 is 15 amino acids. The CDR3: CASPPRQPMNTEAFF. The CDR3 DNA is TGTGCCAGCCCCCCGCGACAGCCAATGAACACTGAAGCTTTCTTT.

This clone was seen just once. The chain links TRBV29-1 to TRBJ2-4, with D possibly TRBD2 on 5 matching bases. CDR1 is SQVTM, CDR2 ANQGSEA, per germline. The CDR3 extends over 16 amino acids. The V gene lost 1 base and the J gene lost 5 bases, with 18 bases spanning the gap. CDR3 residues: CSVEGRVGPIQNIQYF. DNA for the CDR3: TGCAGCGTTGAAGGGCGGGTAGGTCCAATCCAAAACATTCAGTACTTC.

The V and J genes are TRBV20-1 and TRBJ2-3; D gene unclear. V lost 3 bases and J 4 bases, leaving 14 bases between the germline ends. Germline assignment: CDR1 DFQATT and CDR2 SNEGSKA (reference sequence). The CDR3 is made up of 14 amino acids. The DNA of the CDR3 is TGCAGTGCTAGTTCAGGTCAAATAGCAGATACGCAGTATTTT. It encodes CSASSGQIADTQYF.